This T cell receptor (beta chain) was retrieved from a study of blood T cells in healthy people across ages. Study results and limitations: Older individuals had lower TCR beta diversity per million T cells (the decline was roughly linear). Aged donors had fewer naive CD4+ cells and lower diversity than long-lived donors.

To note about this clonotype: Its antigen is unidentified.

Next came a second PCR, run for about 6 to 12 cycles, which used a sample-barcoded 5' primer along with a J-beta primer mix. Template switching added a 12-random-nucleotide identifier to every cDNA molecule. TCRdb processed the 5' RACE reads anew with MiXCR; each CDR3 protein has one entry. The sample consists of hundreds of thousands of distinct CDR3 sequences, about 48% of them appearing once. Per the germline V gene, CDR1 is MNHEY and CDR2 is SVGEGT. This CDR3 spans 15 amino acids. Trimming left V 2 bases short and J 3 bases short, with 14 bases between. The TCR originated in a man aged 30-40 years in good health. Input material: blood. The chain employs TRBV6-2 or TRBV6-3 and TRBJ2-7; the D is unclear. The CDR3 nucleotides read TGTGCCAGCAGTTACCGTTCCGGGCGACTCTACGAGCAGTACTTC. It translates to CASSYRSGRLYEQYF.